The clone carrying this T cell receptor (beta chain) was counted many times. The antigen remains unidentified. Both iRepertoire HTBI primers and Arm-PCR of CDR3 regions were used to build the TCR beta libraries. TCRdb fed the multiplex PCR reads into MiXCR, producing one record per CDR3 protein. The sample has fewer than 450,000 distinct CDR3 sequences; about 15% are singletons. This sample is drawn from a study of regulatory T cells in long-lasting Graves disease. Study-wide points: Persistent cases favored TRBV28, TRBJ1-2 and TRBJ2-5.

V was shortened by 1 base and J by 2 bases, with 12 bases between the two germline ends. Per germline, CDR1 SGHAT and CDR2 FQNNGV. The CDR3 is 16 residues long. Time point in this sample: newly diagnosed GD, antithyroid drugs for less than 3 months. Scientists built the TCR library using RNA that was extracted from PBMCs. These data were also reused for a study on T cells in Graves' hyperthyroidism and ophthalmopathy. Per that study: Using the HTBI primer set, a first-round RT-PCR was run on the TCR CDR3.

The clonotype originates from a woman in her thirties or forties with Graves disease. The chain combines TRBV11-2 with TRBJ2-1; D is ambiguous. Sequenced material: peripheral blood mononuclear cells (PBMCs), taken at new diagnosis, from a patient treated with antithyroid drugs. The CDR3 is CASSLAVGWPYNEQFF. CDR3 nucleotide sequence: TGTGCCAGCAGCTTAGCCGTAGGTTGGCCCTACAATGAGCAGTTCTTC.